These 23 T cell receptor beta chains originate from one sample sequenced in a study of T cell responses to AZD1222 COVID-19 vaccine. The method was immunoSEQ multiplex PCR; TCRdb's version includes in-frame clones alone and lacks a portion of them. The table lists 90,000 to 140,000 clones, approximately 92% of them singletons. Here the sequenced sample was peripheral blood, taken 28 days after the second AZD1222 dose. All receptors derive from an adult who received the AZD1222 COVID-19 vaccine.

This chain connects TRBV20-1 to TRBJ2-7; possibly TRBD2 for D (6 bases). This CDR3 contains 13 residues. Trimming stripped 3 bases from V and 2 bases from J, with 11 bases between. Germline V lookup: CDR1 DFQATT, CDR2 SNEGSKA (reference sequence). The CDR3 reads CSASDGGAYEQYF. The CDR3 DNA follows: TGCAGTGCTAGTGACGGAGGGGCCTACGAGCAGTACTTC.

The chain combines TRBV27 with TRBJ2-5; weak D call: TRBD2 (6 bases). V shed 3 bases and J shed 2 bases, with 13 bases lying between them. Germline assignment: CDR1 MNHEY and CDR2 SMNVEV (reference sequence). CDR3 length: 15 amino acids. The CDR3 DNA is TGTGCCAGCAGTTTCGGTGGGGGGAGGCAAGAGACCCAGTACTTC. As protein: CASSFGGGRQETQYF.

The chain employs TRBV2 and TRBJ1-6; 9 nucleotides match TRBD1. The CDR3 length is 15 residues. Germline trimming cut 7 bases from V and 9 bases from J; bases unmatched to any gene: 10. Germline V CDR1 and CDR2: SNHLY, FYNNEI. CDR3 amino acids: CASTRVGQGTSPLHF. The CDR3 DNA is TGTGCCAGCACCCGGGTGGGACAGGGTACTTCACCCCTCCACTTT.

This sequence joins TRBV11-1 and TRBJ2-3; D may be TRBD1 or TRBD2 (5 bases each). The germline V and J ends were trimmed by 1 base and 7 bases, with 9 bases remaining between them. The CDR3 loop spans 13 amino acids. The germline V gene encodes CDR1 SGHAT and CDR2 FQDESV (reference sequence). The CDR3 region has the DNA TGTGCCAGCAGCTTAGGAGGGGCAAATACGCAGTATTTT. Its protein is CASSLGGANTQYF.

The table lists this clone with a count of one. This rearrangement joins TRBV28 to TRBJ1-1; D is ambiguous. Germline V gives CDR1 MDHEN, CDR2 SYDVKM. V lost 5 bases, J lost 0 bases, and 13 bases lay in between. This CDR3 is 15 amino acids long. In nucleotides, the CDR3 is TGTGCCAGCAGTGACCGGGCCCCTGTGAACACTGAAGCTTTCTTT. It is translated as CASSDRAPVNTEAFF.

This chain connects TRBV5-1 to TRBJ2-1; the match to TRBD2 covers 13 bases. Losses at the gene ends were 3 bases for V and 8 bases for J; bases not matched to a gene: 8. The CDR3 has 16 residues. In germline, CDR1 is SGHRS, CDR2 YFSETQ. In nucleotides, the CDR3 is TGCGCCAGCAGCTCAACCGGGACTAGCGGGATCGATGAGCAGTTCTTC. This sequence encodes CASSSTGTSGIDEQFF. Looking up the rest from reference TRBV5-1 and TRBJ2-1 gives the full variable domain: KAGVTQTPRYLIKTRGQQVTLSCSPISGHRSVSWYQQTPGQGLQFLFEYFSETQRNKGNFPGRFSGRQFSNSRSEMNVSTLELGDSALYLCASSSTGTSGIDEQFFGPGTRLTVL.

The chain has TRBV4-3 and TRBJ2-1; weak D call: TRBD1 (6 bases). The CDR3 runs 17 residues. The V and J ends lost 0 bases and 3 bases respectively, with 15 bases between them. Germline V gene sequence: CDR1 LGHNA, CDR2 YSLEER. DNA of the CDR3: TGCGCCAGCAGCCAAGATTTGGACAGAAGGCACTACAATGAGCAGTTCTTC. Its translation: CASSQDLDRRHYNEQFF.

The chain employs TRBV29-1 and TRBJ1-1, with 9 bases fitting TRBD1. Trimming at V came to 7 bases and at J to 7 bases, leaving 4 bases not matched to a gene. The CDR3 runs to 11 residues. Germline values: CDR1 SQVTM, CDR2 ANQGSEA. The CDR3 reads CSGSGQGEAFF. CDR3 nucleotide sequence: TGCAGCGGATCGGGACAGGGTGAAGCTTTCTTT.

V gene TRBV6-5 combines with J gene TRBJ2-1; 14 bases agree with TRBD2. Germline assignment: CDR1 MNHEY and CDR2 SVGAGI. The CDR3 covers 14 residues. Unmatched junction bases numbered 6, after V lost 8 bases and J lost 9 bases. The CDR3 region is CASRGTSGSTEQFF. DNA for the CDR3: TGTGCCAGCCGGGGGACTAGCGGGAGTACTGAGCAGTTCTTC.

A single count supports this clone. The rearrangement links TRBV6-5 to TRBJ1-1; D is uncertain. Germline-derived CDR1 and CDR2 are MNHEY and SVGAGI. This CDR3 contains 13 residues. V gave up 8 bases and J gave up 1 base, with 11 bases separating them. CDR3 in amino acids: CASGPRSNTEAFF. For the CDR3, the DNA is TGTGCCAGCGGACCTCGATCGAACACTGAAGCTTTCTTT.

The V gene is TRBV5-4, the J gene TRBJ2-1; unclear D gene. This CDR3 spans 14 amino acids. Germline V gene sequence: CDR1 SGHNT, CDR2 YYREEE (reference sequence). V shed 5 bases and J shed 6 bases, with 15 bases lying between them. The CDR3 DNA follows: TGTGCCAGCAGTCTCTGGGATTCTCGCAATGAGCAGTTCTTC. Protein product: CASSLWDSRNEQFF.

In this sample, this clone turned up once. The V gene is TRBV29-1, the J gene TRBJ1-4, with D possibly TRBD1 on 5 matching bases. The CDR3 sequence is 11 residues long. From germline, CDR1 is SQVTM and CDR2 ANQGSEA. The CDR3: CGGGREEKLFF. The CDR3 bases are TGCGGGGGAGGGAGGGAGGAAAAACTGTTTTTT.

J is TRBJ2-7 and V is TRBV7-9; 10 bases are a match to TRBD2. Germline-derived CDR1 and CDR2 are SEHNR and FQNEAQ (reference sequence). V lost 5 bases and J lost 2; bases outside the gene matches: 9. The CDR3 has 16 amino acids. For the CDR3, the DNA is TGTGCCAGCAGCGCTCCAAGCGGGAGGGCCACCTACGAGCAGTACTTC. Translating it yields CASSAPSGRATYEQYF.

Here the CDR3 reads CASSSAVDSLNEQFF. The CDR3 bases are TGTGCCAGCAGCTCCGCCGTGGACAGCCTCAATGAGCAGTTCTTC. The rearrangement joins TRBV7-9 to TRBJ2-1; D is possibly TRBD1 (6 bases). The CDR3 runs 15 residues. Trimming cost V 4 bases and J 6 bases, with 16 bases left between them. The germline CDR1 and CDR2 sequences are SEHNR and FQNEAQ (reference sequence).

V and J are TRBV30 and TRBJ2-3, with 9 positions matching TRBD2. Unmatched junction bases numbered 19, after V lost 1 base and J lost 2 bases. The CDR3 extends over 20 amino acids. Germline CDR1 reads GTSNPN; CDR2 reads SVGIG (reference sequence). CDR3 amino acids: CAWSGPVAGGPVFTTDTQYF. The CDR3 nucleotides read TGTGCCTGGAGTGGTCCGGTGGCGGGAGGGCCGGTCTTTACCACAGATACGCAGTATTTT.

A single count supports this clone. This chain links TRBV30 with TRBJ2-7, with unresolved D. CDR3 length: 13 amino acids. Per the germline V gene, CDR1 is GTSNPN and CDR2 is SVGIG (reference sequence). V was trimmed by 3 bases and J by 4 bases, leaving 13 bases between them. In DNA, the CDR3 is TGTGCCTGGAGGCACGGACGGCTTTACGAGCAGTACTTC. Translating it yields CAWRHGRLYEQYF. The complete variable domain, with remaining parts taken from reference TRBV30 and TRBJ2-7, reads SQTIHQWPATLVQPVGSPLSLECTVEGTSNPNLYWYRQAAGRGLQLLFYSVGIGQISSEVPQNLSASRPQDRQFILSSKKLLLSDSGFYLCAWRHGRLYEQYFGPGTRLTVT.

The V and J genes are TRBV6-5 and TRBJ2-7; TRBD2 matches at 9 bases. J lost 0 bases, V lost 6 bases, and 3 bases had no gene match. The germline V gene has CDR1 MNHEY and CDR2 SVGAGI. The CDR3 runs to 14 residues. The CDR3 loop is CASSFSGSSYEQYF. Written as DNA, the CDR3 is TGTGCCAGCAGCTTTAGCGGGAGCTCCTACGAGCAGTACTTC.

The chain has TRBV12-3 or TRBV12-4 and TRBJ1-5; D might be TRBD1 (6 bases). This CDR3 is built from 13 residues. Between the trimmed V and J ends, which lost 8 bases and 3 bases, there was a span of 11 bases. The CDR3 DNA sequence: TGTGCCAGCGGGGGACACCTCAATCAGCCCCAGCATTTT. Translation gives CASGGHLNQPQHF.

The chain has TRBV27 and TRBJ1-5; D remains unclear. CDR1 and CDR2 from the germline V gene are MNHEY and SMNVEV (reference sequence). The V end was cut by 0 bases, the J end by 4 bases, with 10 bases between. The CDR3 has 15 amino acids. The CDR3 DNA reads TGTGCCAGCAGTTTATCCGGGTTAGCGAATCAGCCCCAGCATTTT. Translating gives CASSLSGLANQPQHF.

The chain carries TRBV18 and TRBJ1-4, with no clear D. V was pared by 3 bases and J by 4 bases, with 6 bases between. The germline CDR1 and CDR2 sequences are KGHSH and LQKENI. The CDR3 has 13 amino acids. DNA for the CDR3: TGTGCCAGCTCACCGGGCATTAATGAAAAACTGTTTTTT. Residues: CASSPGINEKLFF.

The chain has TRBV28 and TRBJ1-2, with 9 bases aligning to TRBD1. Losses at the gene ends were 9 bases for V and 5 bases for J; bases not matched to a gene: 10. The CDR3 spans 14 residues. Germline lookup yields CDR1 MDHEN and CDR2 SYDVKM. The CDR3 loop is CASFPGQGSYGYTF. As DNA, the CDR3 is TGTGCCAGTTTCCCGGGACAGGGATCGTATGGCTACACCTTC.

The CDR3 region is CASSPRGANEKLFF. The CDR3 coding sequence is TGTGCCAGCAGCCCAAGAGGGGCTAATGAAAAACTGTTTTTT. The chain is built from TRBV7-9 and TRBJ1-4, with D possibly matching TRBD1 (5 bases). Germline V gene lookup returns CDR1 SEHNR and CDR2 FQNEAQ (reference sequence). V was shortened by 5 bases and J by 3 bases, with 10 bases between the two germline ends. The CDR3 consists of 14 residues.

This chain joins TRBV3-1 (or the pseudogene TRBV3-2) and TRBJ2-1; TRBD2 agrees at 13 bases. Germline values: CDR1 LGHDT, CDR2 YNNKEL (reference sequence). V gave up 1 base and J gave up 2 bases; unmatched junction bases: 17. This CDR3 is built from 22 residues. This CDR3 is CASSQGGIETSGRFVTYNEQFF. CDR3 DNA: TGTGCCAGCAGCCAAGGCGGTATCGAGACTAGCGGGAGGTTCGTCACCTACAATGAGCAGTTCTTC.